This TCR beta chain was recovered during a study of cytomegalovirus exposure and HLA in healthy donors. There are 16 residues in the CDR3. Germline CDR1 reads LNHDA; CDR2 reads SQIVND (reference sequence). Trimming removed 1 base from V and 2 bases from J; junction bases left unmatched: 3. This table comes from immunoSEQ multiplex PCR, and its TCRdb copy is limited to in-frame clones, with some not included. The sample lists tens of thousands of clones, just over 90% seen once, with approximately 2% in the top ten. This clonotype was sampled from a man aged 25-40 years in good health and CMV-seronegative. Sequencing input: PBMCs. The V gene is TRBV19, the J gene TRBJ2-1, with 9 bases lining up with TRBD1. CDR3 sequence (DNA): TGTGCCAGTAGTATAGGTGGGACAGGGACCTACAATGAGCAGTTCTTC. It specifies CASSIGGTGTYNEQFF.